What follows is one T cell receptor (beta chain) and its context. Libraries were prepared by immunoSEQ multiplex PCR; TCRdb keeps only in-frame clonotypes and omits some of them. The table includes roughly 49,000 clones, 70% to 90% detected once. This specimen comes from a study of PD-L1 blockade in urothelial cancer. This CDR3 spans 15 amino acids. The sequence was collected from a man aged 55 to 70 with urothelial cancer. The chain has TRBV12-1 and TRBJ2-5; TRBD1, the table's D call, lacks a check against the DNA. The DNA matches TRBJ2-7 better at its end, which makes the J call doubtful. TRBV12-1 is given as a pseudogene. This specimen consisted of PBMCs, obtained around atezolizumab (anti-PD-L1) treatment. The CDR3 reads CASSFKDRLDYEQYF. The CDR3 DNA reads as TGTGCCAGCAGTTTCAAGGACAGGTTAGACTACGAGCAGTACTTC.